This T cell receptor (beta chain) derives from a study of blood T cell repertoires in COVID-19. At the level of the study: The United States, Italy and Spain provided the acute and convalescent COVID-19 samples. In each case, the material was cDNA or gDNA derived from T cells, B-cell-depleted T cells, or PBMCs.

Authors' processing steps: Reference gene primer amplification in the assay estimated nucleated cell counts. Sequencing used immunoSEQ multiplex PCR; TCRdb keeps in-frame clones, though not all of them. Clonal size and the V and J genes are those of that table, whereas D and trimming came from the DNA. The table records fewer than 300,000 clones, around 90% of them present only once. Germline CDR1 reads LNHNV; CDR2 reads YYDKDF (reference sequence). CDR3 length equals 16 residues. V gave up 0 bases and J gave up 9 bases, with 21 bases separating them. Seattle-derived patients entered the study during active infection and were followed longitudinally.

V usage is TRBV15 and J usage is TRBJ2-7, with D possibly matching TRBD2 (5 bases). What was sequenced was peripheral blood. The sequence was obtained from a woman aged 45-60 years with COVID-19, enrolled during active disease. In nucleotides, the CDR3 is TGTGCCACCAGCAGAGATTTAGAAGGATTTAGCGTCGGGCAGTACTTC. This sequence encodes CATSRDLEGFSVGQYF.